This T cell receptor beta chain was identified in a study of blood T cell repertoires in COVID-19. Study background: The analysed material was cDNA or gDNA that came from T cells, B-cell-depleted T cells, or PBMCs.

The germline CDR1 and CDR2 sequences are ENHRY and SYGVKD. V was trimmed by 2 bases and J by 7 bases, leaving 6 bases between them. The CDR3 extends over 12 amino acids. Under the authors' procedure: Cell counts per sample came from amplifying reference gene primers. Assay: immunoSEQ multiplex PCR; the TCRdb copy retains only in-frame clones and omits some. That table furnishes V, J and clone size, whereas the DNA furnished D and trimming. The table lists approximately 60,000 clones, around 80% of them singletons. This TCR was recovered from a woman of 80 years or more with acute or convalescent COVID-19. This chain links TRBV10-3 with TRBJ1-5, with a possible D match to TRBD1 (6 bases). Source material: peripheral blood. The CDR3 DNA sequence: TGTGCCATCAGTGAGGGGGGCCAGCCCCAGCATTTT. It specifies CAISEGGQPQHF.